This TCR beta chain was found in a study of human T cells and chemical hapten exposure. Whole-study results and caveats: DPC sensitization produced no change in TCRs with frequency above 1 in 1000. Because all patients had alopecia, their immune responses might differ from healthy ones.

Worth noting for this clonotype: Antigen unknown.

The time point: patch test 1, 2 weeks after DPC sensitization. The sample's treatment: therapeutic diphenylcyclopropenone sensitization with weekly scalp DPC. As handled by the study authors: A typical sample had roughly 96,000 TCRs, with roughly 23,224 to 700,000 overall. Via MiXCR, TCRdb re-called the RACE reads, giving one row per CDR3 protein. The V and J calls and clone size are TCRdb's, not the authors'. Of under 130,000 distinct CDR3 sequences in the sample, about 10% are singletons; the top ten hold roughly 3.5%. Germline CDR1 and CDR2: SQVTM and ANQGSEA. The CDR3 has 12 residues. Trimming took 5 bases from V and 0 from J, leaving 4 bases between them.

The sample was whole blood, taken in connection with sensitization to the hapten diphenylcyclopropenone (DPC). This sequence originates from a middle-aged woman with alopecia areata. Some clones in this sample may be carry-over from other donors' samples. V is TRBV29-1 and J is TRBJ2-2; D not certain. The CDR3: CSVSPNTGELFF. For the CDR3, the DNA is TGCAGCGTTTCCCCGAACACCGGGGAGCTGTTTTTT.